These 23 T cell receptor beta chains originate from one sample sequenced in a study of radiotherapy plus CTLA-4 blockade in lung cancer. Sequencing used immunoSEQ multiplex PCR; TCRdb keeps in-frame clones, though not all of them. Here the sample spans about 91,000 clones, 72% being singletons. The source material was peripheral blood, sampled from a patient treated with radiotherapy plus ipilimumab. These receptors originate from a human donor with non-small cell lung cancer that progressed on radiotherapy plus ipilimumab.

The CDR3 bases are TGTGCCAGCAGTCCCCGGGGGCGAAGGGCAGATACGCAGTATTTT. Protein sequence: CASSPRGRRADTQYF. The gene calls are TRBV6-5 and TRBJ2-3, with D perhaps assigned TRBD1 or TRBD2 (6 bases each). Germline CDR1 reads MNHEY; CDR2 reads SVGAGI. Trimming stripped 5 bases from V and 4 bases from J, with 16 bases between. The CDR3 extends over 15 amino acids.

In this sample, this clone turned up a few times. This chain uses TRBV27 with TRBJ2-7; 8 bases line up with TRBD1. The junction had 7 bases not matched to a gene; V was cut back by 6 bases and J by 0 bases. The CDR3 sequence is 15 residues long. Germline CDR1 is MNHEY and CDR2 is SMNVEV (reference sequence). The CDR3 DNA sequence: TGTGCCAGCAGCCGACAGGGGCCCCGCTCCTACGAGCAGTACTTC. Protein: CASSRQGPRSYEQYF.

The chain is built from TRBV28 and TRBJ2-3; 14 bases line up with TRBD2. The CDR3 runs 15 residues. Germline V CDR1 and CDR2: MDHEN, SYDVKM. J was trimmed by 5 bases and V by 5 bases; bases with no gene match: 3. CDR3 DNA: TGTGCCAGCAGTCGGACTAGCGGGGGGCAAGATACGCAGTATTTT. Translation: CASSRTSGGQDTQYF.

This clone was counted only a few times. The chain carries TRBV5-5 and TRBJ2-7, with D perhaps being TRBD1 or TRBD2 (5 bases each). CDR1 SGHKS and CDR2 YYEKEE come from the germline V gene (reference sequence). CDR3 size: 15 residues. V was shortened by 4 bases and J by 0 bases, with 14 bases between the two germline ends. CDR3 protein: CASSPGTGSSYEQYF. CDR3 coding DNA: TGTGCCAGCAGCCCCGGGACGGGAAGCTCCTACGAGCAGTACTTC.

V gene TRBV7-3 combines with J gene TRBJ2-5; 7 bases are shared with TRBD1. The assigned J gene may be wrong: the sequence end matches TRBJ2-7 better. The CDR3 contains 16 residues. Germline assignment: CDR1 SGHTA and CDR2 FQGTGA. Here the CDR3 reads CASRKGTAKTKYEQYF. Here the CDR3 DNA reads TGTGCCAGCAGAAAAGGGACAGCAAAGACAAAATACGAGCAGTACTTC.

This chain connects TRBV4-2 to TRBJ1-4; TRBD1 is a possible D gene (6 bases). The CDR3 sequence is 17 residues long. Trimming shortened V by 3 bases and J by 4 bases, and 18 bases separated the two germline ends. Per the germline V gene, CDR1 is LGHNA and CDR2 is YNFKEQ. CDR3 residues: CASSHGGRLGGNEKLFF. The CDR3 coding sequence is TGTGCCAGCAGCCATGGGGGGCGCCTTGGGGGTAATGAAAAACTGTTTTTT.

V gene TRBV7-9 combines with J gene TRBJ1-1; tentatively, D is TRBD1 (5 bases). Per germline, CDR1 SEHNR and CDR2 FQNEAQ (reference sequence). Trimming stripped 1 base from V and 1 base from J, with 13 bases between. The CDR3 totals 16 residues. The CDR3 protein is CASSLGGGRANTEAFF. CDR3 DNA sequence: TGTGCCAGCAGCTTAGGCGGAGGCAGGGCGAACACTGAAGCTTTCTTT.

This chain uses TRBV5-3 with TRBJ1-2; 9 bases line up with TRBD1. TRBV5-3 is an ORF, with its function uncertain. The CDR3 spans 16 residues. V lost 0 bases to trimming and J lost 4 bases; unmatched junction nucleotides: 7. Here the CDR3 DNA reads TGTGCCAGAAGCTTGGCCAGGGACAGGGCCTCCTATGGCTACACCTTC. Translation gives CARSLARDRASYGYTF.

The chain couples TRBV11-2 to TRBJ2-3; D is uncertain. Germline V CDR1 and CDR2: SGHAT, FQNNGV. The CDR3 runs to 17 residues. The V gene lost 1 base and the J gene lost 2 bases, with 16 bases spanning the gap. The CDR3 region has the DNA TGTGCCAGCAGCTTAGCAGGCCGCCTTGATAACACAGATACGCAGTATTTT. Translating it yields CASSLAGRLDNTDTQYF.

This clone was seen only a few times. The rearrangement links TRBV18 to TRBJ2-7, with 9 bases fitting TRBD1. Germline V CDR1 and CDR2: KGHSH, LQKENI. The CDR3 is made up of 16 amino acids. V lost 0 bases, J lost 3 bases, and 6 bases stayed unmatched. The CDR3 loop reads CASSPPDRGTIYEQYF. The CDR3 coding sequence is TGTGCCAGCTCACCACCTGACAGGGGGACGATCTACGAGCAGTACTTC.

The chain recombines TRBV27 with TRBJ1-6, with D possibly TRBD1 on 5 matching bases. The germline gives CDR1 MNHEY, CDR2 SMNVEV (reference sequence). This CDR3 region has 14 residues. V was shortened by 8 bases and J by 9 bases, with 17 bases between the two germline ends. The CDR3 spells CASGPWDLGSPLHF. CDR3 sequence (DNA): TGTGCCAGCGGACCTTGGGACTTGGGTTCACCCCTCCACTTT.

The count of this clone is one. CDR3 amino acids: CASRPPGPGGELFF. In nucleotides, the CDR3 is TGTGCCAGCAGACCCCCGGGGCCCGGTGGGGAGCTGTTTTTT. The J gene is TRBJ2-2, the V gene TRBV28; D may match TRBD1 or TRBD2 (5 bases each). Trimming took off 6 bases at V and 8 bases at J, with 16 bases between the two ends. The CDR3 totals 14 residues. Per the germline V gene, CDR1 is MDHEN and CDR2 is SYDVKM.

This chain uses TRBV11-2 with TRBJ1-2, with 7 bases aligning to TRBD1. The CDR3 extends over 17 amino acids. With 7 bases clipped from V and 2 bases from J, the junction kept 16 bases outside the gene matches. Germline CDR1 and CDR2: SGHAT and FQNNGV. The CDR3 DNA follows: TGTGCCAGCACCCCCCGTTCCGGACAGGAGAGGAACTATGGCTACACCTTC. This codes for CASTPRSGQERNYGYTF. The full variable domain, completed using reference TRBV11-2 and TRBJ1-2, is EAGVAQSPRYKIIEKRQSVAFWCNPISGHATLYWYQQILGQGPKLLIQFQNNGVVDDSQLPKDRFSAERLKGVDSTLKIQPAKLEDSAVYLCASTPRSGQERNYGYTFGSGTRLTVV.

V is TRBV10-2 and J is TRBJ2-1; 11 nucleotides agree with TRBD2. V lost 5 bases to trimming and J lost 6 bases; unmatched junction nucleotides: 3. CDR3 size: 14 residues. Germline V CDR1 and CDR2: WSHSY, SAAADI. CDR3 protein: CASSRLAGTNEQFF. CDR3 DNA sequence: TGCGCCAGCAGTCGACTAGCGGGGACCAATGAGCAGTTCTTC.

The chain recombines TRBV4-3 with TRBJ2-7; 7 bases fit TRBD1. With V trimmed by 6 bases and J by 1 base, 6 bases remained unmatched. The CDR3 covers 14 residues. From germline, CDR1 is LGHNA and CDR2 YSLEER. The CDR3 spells CASRPDRASYEQYF. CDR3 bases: TGCGCCAGCAGACCAGACAGGGCATCCTACGAGCAGTACTTC.

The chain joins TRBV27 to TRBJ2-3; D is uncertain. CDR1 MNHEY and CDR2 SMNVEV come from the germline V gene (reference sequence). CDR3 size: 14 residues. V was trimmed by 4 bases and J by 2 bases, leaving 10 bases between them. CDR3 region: CASSSRTATDTQYF. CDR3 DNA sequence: TGTGCCAGCAGTTCCCGGACCGCCACAGATACGCAGTATTTT.

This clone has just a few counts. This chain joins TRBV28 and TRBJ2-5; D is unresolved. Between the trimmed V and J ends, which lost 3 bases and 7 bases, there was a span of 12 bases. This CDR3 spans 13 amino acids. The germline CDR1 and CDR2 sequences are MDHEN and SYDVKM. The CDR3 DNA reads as TGTGCCAGCAGTTTCATGGCTCCTCGGACCCAGTACTTC. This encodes CASSFMAPRTQYF.

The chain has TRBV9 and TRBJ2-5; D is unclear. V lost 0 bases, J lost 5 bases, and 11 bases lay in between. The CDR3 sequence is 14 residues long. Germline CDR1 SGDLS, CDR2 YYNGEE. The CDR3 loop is CASSVALGPETQYF. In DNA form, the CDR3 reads TGTGCCAGCAGCGTAGCCCTGGGTCCGGAGACCCAGTACTTC.

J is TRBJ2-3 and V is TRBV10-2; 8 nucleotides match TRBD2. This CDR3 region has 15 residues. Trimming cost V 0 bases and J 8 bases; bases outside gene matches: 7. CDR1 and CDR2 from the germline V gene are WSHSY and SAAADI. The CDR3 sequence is CASSESVREGGTQYF. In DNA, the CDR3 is TGCGCCAGCAGTGAGTCGGTACGGGAGGGAGGTACGCAGTATTTT.

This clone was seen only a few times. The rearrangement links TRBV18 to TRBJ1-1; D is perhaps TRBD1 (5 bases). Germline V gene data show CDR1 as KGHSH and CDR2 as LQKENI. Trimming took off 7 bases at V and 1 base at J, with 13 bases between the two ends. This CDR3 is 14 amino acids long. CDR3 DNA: TGTGCCAGCTATAGGGGTTCCAGGAACACTGAAGCTTTCTTT. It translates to CASYRGSRNTEAFF.

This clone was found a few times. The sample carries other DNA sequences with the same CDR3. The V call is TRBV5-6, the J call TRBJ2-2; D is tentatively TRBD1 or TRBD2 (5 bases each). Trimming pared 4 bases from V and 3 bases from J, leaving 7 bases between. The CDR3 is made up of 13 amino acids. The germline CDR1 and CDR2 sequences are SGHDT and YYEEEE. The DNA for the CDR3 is TGTGCCAGCAGCCTGGGGGACACCGGGGAGCTGTTTTTT. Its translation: CASSLGDTGELFF.

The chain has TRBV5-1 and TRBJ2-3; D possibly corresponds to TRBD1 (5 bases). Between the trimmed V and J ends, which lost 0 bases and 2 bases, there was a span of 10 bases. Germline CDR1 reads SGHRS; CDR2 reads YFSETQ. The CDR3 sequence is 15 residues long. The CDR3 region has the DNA TGCGCCAGCAGCTTGGGAGCAGGGCTCACAGATACGCAGTATTTT. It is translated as CASSLGAGLTDTQYF.

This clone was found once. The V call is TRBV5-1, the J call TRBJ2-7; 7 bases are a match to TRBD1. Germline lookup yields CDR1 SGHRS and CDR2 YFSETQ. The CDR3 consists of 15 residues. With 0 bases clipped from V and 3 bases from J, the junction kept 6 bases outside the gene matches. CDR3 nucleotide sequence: TGCGCCAGCAGCTTGGGGGACAGTGCAGTCTACGAGCAGTACTTC. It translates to CASSLGDSAVYEQYF.